These T cell receptor beta chains were read from a single sample in a study of blood T cell repertoires in COVID-19. TCRdb keeps only in-frame clones here, not all; method: immunoSEQ multiplex PCR. This sample has 70,000 to 85,000 clones, with approximately 80% found just once. What was sequenced was peripheral blood. These receptors originate from a woman aged 80 or older with acute or convalescent COVID-19. Each CDR3 is given with its conserved first and last residue. A D gene is named only where the DNA matches it firmly. Some rows have no size entry. The others give once, few or many, or a class for an expanded clone.

clone size: NA
J gene: TRBJ2-7
D gene: NA
V gene: TRBV11-2
CDR3 protein: CASSTGRYEQYF
CDR3 DNA: TGTGCCAGCAGCACAGGACGGTACGAGCAGTACTTC

clone size: NA
J gene: TRBJ2-1
D gene: NA
V gene: TRBV5-5
CDR3 protein: CASSSLRQSNEQFF
CDR3 DNA: TGTGCCAGCAGCTCTTTAAGACAGAGCAATGAGCAGTTCTTC

clone size: NA
J gene: TRBJ1-2
D gene: TRBD1
V gene: TRBV25-1
CDR3 protein: CASSPPGQIYGYTF
CDR3 DNA: TGTGCCAGCAGTCCACCGGGACAGATATATGGCTACACCTTC

clone size: NA
J gene: TRBJ1-1
D gene: NA
V gene: TRBV6-5
CDR3 protein: CASSYSWPNTEAFF
CDR3 DNA: TGTGCCAGCAGTTACTCGTGGCCTAACACTGAAGCTTTCTTT

clone size: NA
J gene: TRBJ1-1
D gene: TRBD1
V gene: TRBV6-5
CDR3 protein: CASSNYPRTGGTEAFF
CDR3 DNA: TGTGCCAGCAGTAACTACCCGCGGACAGGAGGGACTGAAGCTTTCTTT

clone size: few
J gene: TRBJ2-1
D gene: NA
V gene: TRBV9
CDR3 protein: CASSVGDIRNEQFF
CDR3 DNA: TGTGCCAGCAGCGTGGGAGACATACGCAATGAGCAGTTCTTC

clone size: NA
J gene: TRBJ1-5
D gene: TRBD1
V gene: TRBV4-1
CDR3 protein: CASSQGGTADSNQPQHF
CDR3 DNA: TGCGCCAGCAGCCAAGGGGGGACAGCAGATAGCAATCAGCCCCAGCATTTT

clone size: NA
J gene: TRBJ2-7
D gene: NA
V gene: TRBV3-1/TRBV3-2
CDR3 protein: CASSQLPPGTAIYEQYF
CDR3 DNA: TGTGCCAGCAGCCAGCTTCCCCCTGGGACTGCTATCTACGAGCAGTACTTC

clone size: NA
J gene: TRBJ2-2
D gene: NA
V gene: TRBV28
CDR3 protein: CASSSGNTGELFF
CDR3 DNA: TGTGCCAGCAGTTCCGGGAACACCGGGGAGCTGTTTTTT

clone size: NA
J gene: TRBJ2-1
D gene: TRBD1
V gene: TRBV5-1
CDR3 protein: CASSPMTGAGNEQFF
CDR3 DNA: TGCGCCAGCAGCCCGATGACAGGGGCCGGCAATGAGCAGTTCTTC

clone size: NA
J gene: TRBJ2-1
D gene: TRBD2
V gene: TRBV7-2
CDR3 protein: CASSHRLANNEQFF
CDR3 DNA: TGTGCCAGCAGCCACCGACTAGCGAACAATGAGCAGTTCTTC

clone size: NA
J gene: TRBJ2-3
D gene: TRBD2
V gene: TRBV19
CDR3 protein: CASSISGGSTDTQYF
CDR3 DNA: TGTGCCAGTAGTATTAGCGGGGGAAGCACAGATACGCAGTATTTT

clone size: NA
J gene: TRBJ2-1
D gene: TRBD2
V gene: TRBV6-5
CDR3 protein: CASSGTSPYNEQFF
CDR3 DNA: TGTGCCAGCAGCGGGACTAGTCCCTACAATGAGCAGTTCTTC

clone size: NA
J gene: TRBJ2-1
D gene: TRBD2
V gene: TRBV7-2
CDR3 protein: CASSLVIGGASRNEQFF
CDR3 DNA: TGTGCCAGCAGCTTAGTTATCGGGGGGGCGAGTAGAAATGAGCAGTTCTTC

clone size: few
J gene: TRBJ1-2
D gene: TRBD1
V gene: TRBV2
CDR3 protein: CARKTGEDYGYTF
CDR3 DNA: TGTGCCAGGAAGACAGGGGAGGACTATGGCTACACCTTC

clone size: NA
J gene: TRBJ1-5
D gene: TRBD1
V gene: TRBV20-1
CDR3 protein: CSASGGQVTVISNQPQHF
CDR3 DNA: TGCAGTGCTAGTGGGGGACAGGTAACCGTCATTAGCAATCAGCCCCAGCATTTT

clone size: NA
J gene: TRBJ2-3
D gene: TRBD2
V gene: TRBV14
CDR3 protein: CASSRLSGGVAGTDTQYF
CDR3 DNA: TGTGCCAGCAGCCGGCTTAGCGGGGGGGTCGCGGGCACAGATACGCAGTATTTT

clone size: NA
J gene: TRBJ2-3
D gene: TRBD2
V gene: TRBV7-2
CDR3 protein: CASSLRAGAGGIITDTQYF
CDR3 DNA: TGTGCCAGCAGCTTAAGGGCGGGAGCGGGGGGAATCATCACAGATACGCAGTATTTT

clone size: NA
J gene: TRBJ2-5
D gene: NA
V gene: TRBV5-4
CDR3 protein: CASSLGGLAGPQETQYF
CDR3 DNA: TGTGCCAGCAGCTTGGGAGGGCTAGCAGGTCCCCAAGAGACCCAGTACTTC